The rows below give T cell receptor beta chains drawn from one sample of a study of blood T cells in healthy people across ages. TCRdb re-analysed the 5' RACE reads in MiXCR, keeping a single row per CDR3 protein. The table shows around 1,000,000 distinct CDR3 sequences, with roughly a quarter occurring only once. These data also featured in a second study, about T cells of mothers and their children.

The sample taken for sequencing was blood. These TCRs come from a girl aged 2-10 years in good health. CDR3s include the opening cysteine and the closing phenylalanine or tryptophan. Fields, in order: CDR3 protein, CDR3 DNA, V gene, clone size, J gene, D gene. The D gene is left open where the match is weak. Only part of the rows carry a size: once, few, many, or a class if the clone is expanded.

CDR3: CASSREFSSYEQYF
DNA: TGCGCCAGCAGCCGAGAATTCAGCTCCTACGAGCAGTACTTC
V: TRBV4-1
size: .
J: TRBJ2-7
D: .

CDR3: CSARGERGNEQFF
DNA: TGCAGTGCTAGGGGGGAACGCGGCAATGAGCAGTTCTTC
V: TRBV20-1
size: few
J: TRBJ2-1
D: .

CDR3: CASSPPRGRPTNEKLFF
DNA: TGTGCCAGCAGCCCCCCTAGAGGGAGGCCCACTAATGAAAAACTGTTTTTT
V: TRBV7-9
size: .
J: TRBJ1-4
D: .

CDR3: CASSVETGEGDTGELFF
DNA: TGTGCCAGCAGCGTCGAGACGGGGGAAGGAGACACCGGGGAGCTGTTTTTT
V: TRBV9
size: .
J: TRBJ2-2
D: .

CDR3: CAIRDRAGEGIQYF
DNA: TGTGCCATCCGGGACAGGGCGGGGGAGGGCATTCAGTACTTC
V: TRBV12-3/TRBV12-4
size: few
J: TRBJ2-4
D: TRBD1

CDR3: CASSPNAPGNYEQYF
DNA: TGCGCCAGCAGCCCGAACGCGCCGGGAAACTACGAGCAGTACTTC
V: TRBV5-1
size: .
J: TRBJ2-7
D: .

CDR3: CASSLQGATHDQPQHF
DNA: TGTGCCAGCAGTTTACAGGGGGCAACCCACGATCAGCCCCAGCATTTT
V: TRBV28
size: few
J: TRBJ1-5
D: TRBD1

CDR3: CASSQGAGVAYNEQFF
DNA: TGTGCCAGCAGCCAAGGGGCGGGGGTGGCCTACAATGAGCAGTTCTTC
V: TRBV14
size: .
J: TRBJ2-1
D: TRBD2

CDR3: CASSFGRNYGYTF
DNA: TGTGCCAGCAGTTTTGGACGGAACTATGGCTACACCTTC
V: TRBV12-3/TRBV12-4
size: many
J: TRBJ1-2
D: .

CDR3: CASSQDLNTGVYF
DNA: TGCGCCAGCAGCCAAGATTTGAACACAGGGGTGTACTTC
V: TRBV4-1
size: .
J: TRBJ2-1
D: TRBD1

CDR3: CASSPLAPLTDTQYF
DNA: TGTGCCAGCAGTCCTCTAGCTCCCCTCACAGATACGCAGTATTTT
V: TRBV12-3/TRBV12-4
size: .
J: TRBJ2-3
D: .

CDR3: CASSYAGGRHGYTF
DNA: TGTGCCAGCAGTTACGCAGGGGGCAGACATGGCTACACCTTC
V: TRBV6-5
size: few
J: TRBJ1-2
D: TRBD1

CDR3: CSARVLNPGETNEKLFF
DNA: TGCAGTGCTAGAGTCCTAAACCCGGGGGAGACTAATGAAAAACTGTTTTTT
V: TRBV20-1
size: .
J: TRBJ1-4
D: .

CDR3: CSARSPPGLNTEAFF
DNA: TGCAGTGCTAGGTCTCCCCCCGGGCTGAACACTGAAGCTTTCTTT
V: TRBV20-1
size: .
J: TRBJ1-1
D: .

CDR3: CASSTLREQYF
DNA: TGTGCCAGCAGTACCCTCCGCGAGCAGTACTTC
V: TRBV28
size: .
J: TRBJ2-7
D: .

CDR3: CASSLLFGTSGEQYF
DNA: TGCGCCAGCAGTTTGTTGTTCGGAACATCAGGGGAGCAGTACTTC
V: TRBV5-1
size: few
J: TRBJ2-7
D: .

CDR3: CASSPGSGTEAFF
DNA: TGTGCCAGCTCACCAGGCTCAGGGACTGAAGCTTTCTTT
V: TRBV18
size: .
J: TRBJ1-1
D: .

CDR3: CASSHPGGQGSSWAEAFF
DNA: TGCGCCAGCAGCCATCCGGGGGGGCAGGGGAGTTCCTGGGCTGAAGCTTTCTTT
V: TRBV4-1
size: .
J: TRBJ1-1
D: .

CDR3: CSARLKFGVTQYF
DNA: TGCAGTGCTAGACTTAAATTCGGGGTTACGCAGTATTTT
V: TRBV20-1
size: .
J: TRBJ2-3
D: .

CDR3: CASRGQGFGYGYTF
DNA: TGTGCCAGCAGGGGACAGGGCTTCGGCTATGGCTACACCTTC
V: TRBV25-1
size: few
J: TRBJ1-2
D: TRBD1

CDR3: CSAKRAPSGRAWNEQFF
DNA: TGCAGTGCTAAAAGGGCCCCTAGCGGGAGGGCCTGGAATGAGCAGTTCTTC
V: TRBV20-1
size: .
J: TRBJ2-1
D: TRBD2

CDR3: CASSLTPTPGNTIYF
DNA: TGTGCCAGCAGTTTAACCCCCACCCCCGGAAACACCATATATTTT
V: TRBV28
size: few
J: TRBJ1-3
D: .

CDR3: CASSLEDSGELFF
DNA: TGCGCCAGCAGCTTGGAAGACTCCGGGGAGCTGTTTTTT
V: TRBV5-1
size: .
J: TRBJ2-2
D: .

CDR3: CSVGGSGELFF
DNA: TGCAGCGTTGGCGGGTCCGGGGAGCTGTTTTTT
V: TRBV29-1
size: many
J: TRBJ2-2
D: .

CDR3: CASSVYGKARTGNTIYF
DNA: TGTGCCAGCAGCGTCTATGGGAAGGCTCGAACTGGAAACACCATATATTTT
V: TRBV9
size: few
J: TRBJ1-3
D: .

CDR3: CASSQSSGAYEQYF
DNA: TGTGCCAGCAGCCAATCCTCGGGAGCGTACGAGCAGTACTTC
V: TRBV16
size: few
J: TRBJ2-7
D: .

CDR3: CSVEDQRRDAYNEQFF
DNA: TGCAGCGTTGAAGATCAGAGGCGGGATGCCTACAATGAGCAGTTCTTC
V: TRBV29-1
size: few
J: TRBJ2-1
D: .

CDR3: CASTRQVLAGANVLTF
DNA: TGTGCCAGCACACGACAGGTTTTAGCCGGGGCCAACGTCCTGACTTTC
V: TRBV6-2/TRBV6-3
size: .
J: TRBJ2-6
D: .

CDR3: CASNIGLQPQHF
DNA: TGTGCCAGCAACATTGGCCTTCAGCCCCAGCATTTT
V: TRBV12-3/TRBV12-4
size: .
J: TRBJ1-5
D: .

CDR3: CASSQSQGWSPLHF
DNA: TGTGCCAGCAGCCAAAGCCAGGGTTGGTCACCCCTCCACTTT
V: TRBV3-1
size: few
J: TRBJ1-6
D: .

CDR3: CASSNRVQETQYF
DNA: TGTGCCAGCAGCAACAGGGTCCAAGAGACCCAGTACTTC
V: TRBV7-3
size: few
J: TRBJ2-5
D: .

CDR3: CSAERDSSYEQYF
DNA: TGCAGTGCCGAGAGGGATAGCTCCTACGAGCAGTACTTC
V: TRBV20-1
size: .
J: TRBJ2-7
D: .

CDR3: CASSFLGGDNSPLHF
DNA: TGTGCCAGCAGTTTTCTCGGGGGGGACAATTCACCCCTCCACTTT
V: TRBV28
size: .
J: TRBJ1-6
D: .

CDR3: CSARELAYEQYF
DNA: TGCAGTGCTCGAGAACTAGCCTACGAGCAGTACTTC
V: TRBV20-1
size: .
J: TRBJ2-7
D: .

CDR3: CASSPIGIDIQYF
DNA: TGTGCCAGCAGCCCAATTGGCATTGACATTCAGTACTTC
V: TRBV3-1
size: few
J: TRBJ2-4
D: .

CDR3: CASSLSPTYNEQFF
DNA: TGTGCCAGCAGTTTATCCCCGACTTACAATGAGCAGTTCTTC
V: TRBV7-2
size: many
J: TRBJ2-1
D: .

CDR3: CASSQGYGGGNTGELFF
DNA: TGTGCCAGCAGCCAAGGGTATGGAGGGGGGAACACCGGGGAGCTGTTTTTT
V: TRBV4-2
size: .
J: TRBJ2-2
D: .

CDR3: CSASGVWFGANTEAFF
DNA: TGCAGTGCTAGTGGAGTTTGGTTTGGCGCGAACACTGAAGCTTTCTTT
V: TRBV20-1
size: once
J: TRBJ1-1
D: .

CDR3: CASSLGVGYYGYTF
DNA: TGTGCCAGCAGCTTAGGAGTCGGTTACTATGGCTACACCTTC
V: TRBV11-2
size: few
J: TRBJ1-2
D: .